The 32 T cell receptor beta chains listed next were all sequenced from one sample in a study of cytomegalovirus exposure and HLA in healthy donors. Primers for the PCR totalled 60 Vbeta and 13 Jbeta. TCRdb's table, derived via immunoSEQ multiplex PCR, lists solely in-frame clones and lacks some. The profile shows around 280,000 clones, about 90% of them singletons. The specimen sequenced was PBMCs. The receptors shown here come from a woman under 30 in good health and CMV-seronegative.

The chain carries TRBV6-1 and TRBJ1-5; no clear D. Germline V gene data show CDR1 as MNHNS and CDR2 as SASEGT. This CDR3 is 15 amino acids long. V gave up 3 bases and J gave up 2 bases, with 11 bases separating them. Here the CDR3 reads CASSERLRGNQPQHF. In DNA, the CDR3 is TGTGCCAGCAGTGAGCGTCTAAGAGGCAATCAGCCCCAGCATTTT.

The chain joins TRBV7-9 to TRBJ2-5, with TRBD2 as a possible D gene (5 bases). The tail of the sequence fits TRBJ2-7 better, so the J call may be wrong. There are 17 residues in the CDR3. Germline CDR1 SEHNR, CDR2 FQNEAQ (reference sequence). The chain's CDR3 is CASSPGLAPSYAYEQYF. The CDR3 nucleotides read TGTGCCAGCAGCCCCGGGCTAGCCCCATCTTACGCCTACGAGCAGTACTTC.

The chain couples TRBV5-1 to TRBJ2-1, with 7 positions matching TRBD2. J gave up 9 bases and V 1 base, and 10 bases lay outside the gene matches. The germline gives CDR1 SGHRS, CDR2 YFSETQ. The CDR3 sequence is 15 residues long. The CDR3 loop reads CASSLPSGSVPEQFF. The CDR3 DNA is TGCGCCAGCAGCTTGCCTAGCGGATCGGTCCCTGAGCAGTTCTTC. The whole variable domain, remainder taken from reference TRBV5-1 and TRBJ2-1, is KAGVTQTPRYLIKTRGQQVTLSCSPISGHRSVSWYQQTPGQGLQFLFEYFSETQRNKGNFPGRFSGRQFSNSRSEMNVSTLELGDSALYLCASSLPSGSVPEQFFGPGTRLTVL.

The table lists this clone with a count of one. The chain couples TRBV25-1 to TRBJ2-1; 8 nucleotides align to TRBD1. Germline V gene sequence: CDR1 MGHDK, CDR2 SYGVNS. The CDR3 totals 14 residues. The V segment lost 4 bases and the J segment 5 bases; nucleotides outside the gene matches: 4. In DNA form, the CDR3 reads TGTGCCAGCAGTGGGGACAGGATGAACAATGAGCAGTTCTTC. Its translation: CASSGDRMNNEQFF. The full variable domain, its missing parts supplied by reference TRBV25-1 and TRBJ2-1, is EADIYQTPRYLVIGTGKKITLECSQTMGHDKMYWYQQDPGMELHLIHYSYGVNSTEKGDLSSESTVSRIRTEHFPLTLESARPSHTSQYLCASSGDRMNNEQFFGPGTRLTVL.

V and J are TRBV4-1 and TRBJ1-5; 8 nucleotides line up with TRBD1. J gave up 7 bases and V 0 bases, and 14 bases lay outside the gene matches. Germline-derived CDR1 and CDR2 are MGHRA and YSYEKL. The CDR3 has 18 residues. CDR3 in amino acids: CASSQDPIRGQAPQPQHF. DNA of the CDR3: TGCGCCAGCAGCCAAGACCCGATAAGGGGACAGGCCCCACAGCCCCAGCATTTT.

This clone was observed a handful of times. The chain combines TRBV19 with TRBJ1-2; possibly TRBD1 for D (5 bases). CDR1 and CDR2 from the germline V gene are LNHDA and SQIVND (reference sequence). With 11 bases removed from V and 6 bases from J, the gap between germline ends came to 19 bases. This CDR3 has 13 amino acids. The CDR3 spells CAVPRVGKDGYTF. The CDR3 coding sequence is TGTGCCGTACCCAGGGTTGGGAAAGATGGCTACACCTTC.

This chain connects TRBV2 to TRBJ1-5; TRBD1 might be the D (5 bases). The CDR3 consists of 12 residues. With 8 bases removed from V and 7 bases from J, the gap between germline ends came to 12 bases. CDR1 and CDR2 from the germline V gene are SNHLY and FYNNEI. CDR3 sequence (DNA): TGTGCCAGCGGGCAGGGCGAGCAGCCCCAGCATTTT. Translation: CASGQGEQPQHF.

V and J are TRBV27 and TRBJ1-1; TRBD1 might be the D (5 bases). The V end was cut by 3 bases, the J end by 5 bases, with 19 bases between. The CDR3 spans 16 residues. From germline, CDR1 is MNHEY and CDR2 SMNVEV (reference sequence). The CDR3 region has the DNA TGTGCCAGCAGTTTCTTTGTAGGGGCCCCCGGGACTGAAGCTTTCTTT. It encodes CASSFFVGAPGTEAFF.

This sequence joins TRBV5-1 and TRBJ2-1, with a possible D match to TRBD1 (5 bases). Germline V gives CDR1 SGHRS, CDR2 YFSETQ. Trimming shortened V by 2 bases and J by 5 bases, and 11 bases separated the two germline ends. The CDR3 runs 14 residues. In DNA form, the CDR3 reads TGCGCCAGCAGCTTAACAGGATCGCACAATGAGCAGTTCTTC. Translated: CASSLTGSHNEQFF.

This sequence joins TRBV5-4 and TRBJ1-2; the D is unclear. Looked up from germline, CDR1 is SGHNT and CDR2 is YYREEE (reference sequence). The CDR3 runs 14 residues. V was clipped by 2 bases and J by 4 bases, with 12 bases between them. DNA for the CDR3: TGTGCCAGCAGCTTCTTAGGGAGCGGCTATGGCTACACCTTC. It is translated as CASSFLGSGYGYTF.

This chain joins TRBV2 and TRBJ2-2, with a weak D call TRBD1 (6 bases). V lost 7 bases and J 0 bases, leaving 6 bases between the germline ends. Looked up from germline, CDR1 is SNHLY and CDR2 is FYNNEI. The CDR3 has 13 amino acids. This CDR3 is CASNRANTGELFF. CDR3 sequence (DNA): TGTGCCAGCAACAGGGCGAACACCGGGGAGCTGTTTTTT.

This clone was counted a few times. The CDR3 spells CASSQDETRAGYGYTF. In DNA form, the CDR3 reads TGCGCCAGCAGCCAAGATGAGACGAGGGCGGGGTATGGCTACACCTTC. V gene TRBV4-1 combines with J gene TRBJ1-2, with unresolved D. Germline V gene lookup returns CDR1 MGHRA and CDR2 YSYEKL. The CDR3 is made up of 16 amino acids. Trimming removed 0 bases from V and 5 bases from J, with 16 bases in between.

Here the CDR3 reads CASGQGATLPNEKLFF. The CDR3 DNA follows: TGTGCCTCCGGGCAGGGGGCGACCCTCCCTAATGAAAAACTGTTTTTT. V gene TRBV4-2 combines with J gene TRBJ1-4; TRBD1 agrees at 8 bases. Germline values: CDR1 LGHNA, CDR2 YNFKEQ. After removal of 11 bases from V and 3 bases from J, the junction contained 14 bases not matched to a gene. The CDR3 length is 16 residues.

The V gene is TRBV29-1, the J gene TRBJ2-1; TRBD2 is a possible D gene (5 bases). Germline loops: CDR1 SQVTM, CDR2 ANQGSEA. The CDR3 runs 13 residues. The germline V and J ends were trimmed by 8 bases and 5 bases, with 16 bases remaining between them. The CDR3 region is CSTGWRADNEQFF. Here the CDR3 DNA reads TGCAGCACGGGGTGGCGGGCCGACAATGAGCAGTTCTTC.

J is TRBJ2-2 and V is TRBV5-1; D is undetermined. Germline lookup yields CDR1 SGHRS and CDR2 YFSETQ. Deletions cut 0 bases from V and 6 bases from J, with 3 bases between. The CDR3 loop spans 12 amino acids. This CDR3 is CASSLAAGELFF. CDR3 nucleotide sequence: TGCGCCAGCAGCTTGGCGGCCGGGGAGCTGTTTTTT. The whole variable domain, remainder taken from reference TRBV5-1 and TRBJ2-2, is KAGVTQTPRYLIKTRGQQVTLSCSPISGHRSVSWYQQTPGQGLQFLFEYFSETQRNKGNFPGRFSGRQFSNSRSEMNVSTLELGDSALYLCASSLAAGELFFGEGSRLTVL.

The chain is built from TRBV5-4 and TRBJ2-5, with TRBD2 matching 9 bases. The V and J ends lost 1 base and 1 base, in that order; junction bases with no gene match: 5. CDR3 length: 16 residues. CDR1 is SGHNT, CDR2 YYREEE, per germline (reference sequence). CDR3 DNA sequence: TGTGCCAGCAGCTTGAAGCGGGGGGCCTCCCAAGAGACCCAGTACTTC. Its translation: CASSLKRGASQETQYF.

This clone was observed once. This rearrangement joins TRBV2 to TRBJ2-2, with 9 bases that match TRBD1. This CDR3 is built from 13 residues. The junction had 5 bases not matched to a gene; V was cut back by 8 bases and J by 7 bases. The V gene's germline CDR1 is SNHLY and CDR2 FYNNEI. The CDR3 DNA sequence: TGTGCCAGCCGGACAGGGGAGGGCGGGGAGCTGTTTTTT. Encoded protein: CASRTGEGGELFF.

The chain carries TRBV19 and TRBJ2-1, with TRBD2 identical over 9 bases. Trimming at V came to 3 bases and at J to 1 base, leaving 4 bases not matched to a gene. CDR1 and CDR2 (germline): LNHDA, SQIVND (reference sequence). This CDR3 is built from 16 residues. CDR3 amino acids: CASSMLSGGSYNEQFF. CDR3 bases: TGTGCCAGTAGTATGCTCAGCGGGGGGTCCTACAATGAGCAGTTCTTC.

On this clone: The germline gene is not matched at one end of the junction; a read error may be the cause. This sequence joins TRBV19 and TRBJ2-7, with 8 positions matching TRBD2. The germline V gene encodes CDR1 LNHDA and CDR2 SQIVND (reference sequence). The CDR3 totals 14 residues. The CDR3 DNA reads as TGTGCCAGTAGGTCGGGGGGGACCTCCTACGGGCAGTACTTC. Protein: CASRSGGTSYGQYF.

This clone has only one observation. The chain couples TRBV7-9 to TRBJ2-1, with 9 positions matching TRBD2. Trimming took 5 bases from V and 7 from J; bases not matched to a gene: 9. The CDR3 has 15 residues. Looked up from germline, CDR1 is SEHNR and CDR2 is FQNEAQ (reference sequence). The CDR3 loop reads CASSNGGGAGNEQFF. The DNA for the CDR3 is TGTGCCAGCAGCAACGGCGGGGGGGCAGGGAATGAGCAGTTCTTC.

The V call is TRBV5-8, the J call TRBJ1-2; tentative D call: TRBD1 (6 bases). CDR1 is SGHTS and CDR2 is YDEGEE in the germline V gene. This CDR3 has 15 residues. V lost 4 bases, J lost 0 bases, and 13 bases lay in between. The CDR3 reads CASSPRTVANYGYTF. Here the CDR3 DNA reads TGTGCCAGCAGCCCTAGGACAGTAGCTAACTATGGCTACACCTTC.

The rearrangement uses TRBV6-1 and TRBJ1-2; possibly TRBD1 for D (6 bases). The germline V gene has CDR1 MNHNS and CDR2 SASEGT. This CDR3 spans 15 amino acids. V was pared by 1 base and J by 7 bases, with 16 bases between. The CDR3 region is CASSEGAGASGGYTF. CDR3 in DNA: TGTGCCAGCAGTGAAGGAGCAGGGGCGTCAGGTGGCTACACCTTC.

V gene TRBV6-5 combines with J gene TRBJ1-1, with 8 bases matching TRBD1. The CDR3 totals 13 residues. Germline V gene data show CDR1 as MNHEY and CDR2 as SVGAGI. J gave up 4 bases and V 6 bases, and 4 bases lay outside the gene matches. This chain's CDR3 is CASRVTGGTEAFF. The CDR3 DNA reads TGTGCCAGCAGGGTTACAGGGGGCACTGAAGCTTTCTTT.

This clone was seen a single time. The chain is built from TRBV5-8 and TRBJ2-5; 8 positions match TRBD1. After removal of 2 bases from V and 2 bases from J, the junction contained 5 bases not matched to a gene. The CDR3 spans 15 residues. The germline gives CDR1 SGHTS, CDR2 YDEGEE. The CDR3 nucleotides read TGTGCCAGCAGCTTCGGGGACAGGCGACAAGAGACCCAGTACTTC. Translation gives CASSFGDRRQETQYF.

The genes are TRBV10-3 and TRBJ1-1, with 10 nucleotides matching TRBD1. The CDR3 covers 14 residues. J gave up 4 bases and V 7 bases, and 6 bases lay outside the gene matches. Germline V lookup: CDR1 ENHRY, CDR2 SYGVKD. In DNA form, the CDR3 reads TGTGCCATCACATCGGGACAGGGGCTCACTGAAGCTTTCTTT. This translates into CAITSGQGLTEAFF.

The chain links TRBV2 to TRBJ1-1; D is unclear. The germline CDR1 and CDR2 sequences are SNHLY and FYNNEI. With 4 bases removed from V and 1 base from J, the gap between germline ends came to 10 bases. CDR3 length equals 14 residues. The CDR3 here is CASSAQTANTEAFF. Here the CDR3 DNA reads TGTGCCAGCAGTGCCCAAACAGCGAACACTGAAGCTTTCTTT.

The V call is TRBV27, the J call TRBJ1-2, with a possible D match to TRBD1 (5 bases). V gave up 4 bases and J gave up 3 bases, with 15 bases separating them. This CDR3 has 15 residues. Germline CDR1 MNHEY, CDR2 SMNVEV (reference sequence). The DNA of the CDR3 is TGTGCCAGCAGTTGGGGACTCCGGCCCTACTATGGCTACACCTTC. It codes for CASSWGLRPYYGYTF.

This clone has only one observation. This sequence joins TRBV7-3 and TRBJ2-2; tentatively, D is TRBD1 (6 bases). Trimming stripped 5 bases from V and 5 bases from J, with 21 bases between. CDR1 and CDR2 (germline): SGHTA, FQGTGA. This CDR3 has 17 residues. Here the CDR3 DNA reads TGTGCCAGCAGCCAGGGGCCTACAGGGAGTTTAACCGGGGAGCTGTTTTTT. Amino acids: CASSQGPTGSLTGELFF.

The chain couples TRBV5-6 to TRBJ2-7; no reliable D call. Germline CDR1 is SGHDT and CDR2 is YYEEEE. The germline V and J ends were trimmed by 1 base and 2 bases, with 7 bases remaining between them. The CDR3 consists of 13 residues. The CDR3 DNA sequence: TGTGCCAGCAGCTTGAACACCCCCTACGAGCAGTACTTC. It yields the protein CASSLNTPYEQYF.

The V and J genes are TRBV19 and TRBJ2-7; a possible D gene is TRBD1 (5 bases). Germline CDR1 reads LNHDA; CDR2 reads SQIVND (reference sequence). The V end lost 1 base, the J end lost 7 bases, and 11 bases lay between the germline ends. The CDR3 has 13 residues. The CDR3 reads CASSIVQGGEQYF. CDR3 bases: TGTGCCAGTAGTATAGTTCAGGGTGGTGAGCAGTACTTC.

The DNA for the CDR3 is TGTGCCAGCAGTTTAACGACAGCCGCCTATGGCTACACCTTC. It yields the protein CASSLTTAAYGYTF. This chain connects TRBV27 to TRBJ1-2, with a weak D call TRBD1 (5 bases). Germline V lookup: CDR1 MNHEY, CDR2 SMNVEV (reference sequence). This CDR3 has 14 amino acids. Trimming took off 2 bases at V and 4 bases at J, with 11 bases between the two ends.

This clone was seen just once. This chain uses TRBV28 with TRBJ1-5; 8 positions agree with TRBD1. In germline, CDR1 is MDHEN, CDR2 SYDVKM. The CDR3 runs to 16 residues. V gave up 8 bases and J gave up 6 bases; unmatched junction bases: 15. CDR3 residues: CASSKGRAGGGQPQHF. The CDR3, as DNA: TGTGCCAGCTCTAAAGGGAGGGCAGGGGGCGGTCAGCCCCAGCATTTT.